These 8 T cell receptor beta chains were all obtained from the same sample, sequenced in a study of technical replicates of blood from several donors. Profiled with immunoSEQ multiplex PCR; TCRdb holds only in-frame clones, not every one. The sample carries 80,000 or so clones, around 94% recorded once. Sequencing was carried out using T cells isolated from PBMCs. These receptors were collected from a human donor in good health.

The V gene is TRBV5-1, the J gene TRBJ2-7; D is possibly TRBD1 (5 bases). The germline CDR1 and CDR2 sequences are SGHRS and YFSETQ. This CDR3 spans 15 amino acids. The V and J ends lost 1 base and 2 bases respectively, with 13 bases between them. CDR3 sequence: CASSLYQGDTYEQYF. CDR3 bases: TGCGCCAGCAGCTTGTATCAGGGCGACACCTACGAGCAGTACTTC.

The chain couples TRBV29-1 to TRBJ2-1; TRBD1 matches at 7 bases. The CDR3 is 13 amino acids. V lost 6 bases to trimming and J lost 1 base; unmatched junction nucleotides: 3. Germline V lookup: CDR1 SQVTM, CDR2 ANQGSEA. CDR3 nucleotide sequence: TGCAGCGTCCCCAGGGGGTCCTACAATGAGCAGTTCTTC. As protein: CSVPRGSYNEQFF.

V usage is TRBV27 and J usage is TRBJ2-1; D is unclear. Germline-derived CDR1 and CDR2 are MNHEY and SMNVEV (reference sequence). The CDR3 is made up of 11 amino acids. The V end was cut by 7 bases, the J end by 3 bases, with 4 bases between. CDR3: CASTYYNEQFF. In nucleotides, the CDR3 is TGTGCCAGCACCTACTACAATGAGCAGTTCTTC.

The chain is built from TRBV9 and TRBJ2-3, with 8 bases aligning to TRBD2. CDR1 and CDR2 from the germline V gene are SGDLS and YYNGEE. Trimming at V came to 6 bases and at J to 3 bases, leaving 12 bases not matched to a gene. This CDR3 comprises 16 residues. CDR3 residues: CASTLSGGPGTDTQYF. Written as DNA, the CDR3 is TGTGCCAGCACTTTATCGGGAGGGCCTGGTACAGATACGCAGTATTTT.

V usage is TRBV11-3 and J usage is TRBJ2-5; weak D call: TRBD2 (5 bases). The V gene lost 3 bases and the J gene lost 7 bases, with 12 bases spanning the gap. Germline V gene data show CDR1 as SGHNT and CDR2 as YENEEA. The CDR3 consists of 13 residues. The CDR3 spells CASSFEGLGTQYF. The CDR3 coding sequence is TGTGCCAGCAGCTTTGAGGGATTAGGGACCCAGTACTTC.

This clone was picked up one time. CDR3 loop: CASSVTEGNTIYF. CDR3 coding DNA: TGTGCCAGCAGCGTCACAGAAGGAAACACCATATATTTT. The chain recombines TRBV9 with TRBJ1-3, with D hard to call. CDR1 and CDR2 from the germline V gene are SGDLS and YYNGEE. The ends were cut back, 2 bases at V and 4 bases at J, with 7 bases in the middle. This CDR3 region has 13 residues.

V gene TRBV6-5 combines with J gene TRBJ2-7; possibly TRBD1 for D (5 bases). The V end was cut by 2 bases, the J end by 1 base, with 12 bases between. The germline V gene has CDR1 MNHEY and CDR2 SVGAGI. There are 15 residues in the CDR3. CDR3 amino acids: CASSYVPQGSYEQYF. CDR3 nucleotides: TGTGCCAGCAGTTACGTCCCGCAGGGTTCCTACGAGCAGTACTTC.

The gene calls are TRBV6-4 and TRBJ2-2; TRBD2 matches at 7 bases. The CDR3 spans 15 residues. The germline gives CDR1 MRHNA, CDR2 SNTAGT. V shed 2 bases, J shed 5 bases, and the junction held 5 bases outside the gene matches. CDR3 in DNA: TGTGCCAGCAGTGACGAGGCGGGAGCGACCGGGGAGCTGTTTTTT. It yields the protein CASSDEAGATGELFF.